Described below is a single TCR beta chain sequence and its context. The antigen remains undetermined. The sample originates from a study of OX40 agonist ivuxolimab in advanced cancers. Whole-study context: Of the participants, around 43% had some prior anti-PD-1, anti-PD-L1 or anti-CTLA-4 therapy, which was allowed. The study's findings and limits: The investigators did not determine what antigen specificity the expanded peripheral T cells had. CD4+ and CD8+ blood T cells expanded clonally by week 6 at 0.1 to 3.0 mg/kg.

The repertoire was sequenced with immunoSEQ multiplex PCR; TCRdb's copy has only in-frame clones and lacks some. The sample holds about 68,000 clones; 75% to 95% are singletons and the top ten take around 6.3%. CDR3 length: 16 amino acids. The germline V gene has CDR1 MNHEY and CDR2 SMNVEV (reference sequence). Trimming removed 1 base at V and 4 bases at J, with 14 bases between. If patients had autoimmune disease history or systemic immunosuppression, they were excluded. The genes are TRBV27 and TRBJ2-1; a weak D match, TRBD1 (7 bases). Sample: CD4+ or CD8+ T cells sorted from blood, taken in a trial of the OX40 agonist ivuxolimab. This clonotype originated in an adult with an advanced solid tumor such as melanoma, head and neck, liver or kidney cancer. CDR3 sequence (DNA): TGTGCCAGCAGTTTATACAGGCGGGACAGTTACAATGAGCAGTTCTTC. Its protein is CASSLYRRDSYNEQFF.